The 21 T cell receptor beta chains below come from one sample, sequenced in a study of blood T cells in healthy people across ages (dated by TCRdb to between 2014 and 2017). The library was prepared using 5' RACE. The data were produced on an Illumina HiSeq 2500. A second PCR of roughly 7 to 11 cycles was performed with a sample-barcoded 5' primer and a J-beta primer mix. Starting from the raw public reads, TCRdb applied fastp trimming at Q25, assembled clones with MiXCR and retained in-frame beta chains. Each entry merges the rows of one CDR3 protein and shows their most common DNA and genes. The sample table holds 1.5 million to 2 million distinct CDR3 sequences, of which roughly 32% were seen once. The top ten hold 11% of the sample. The sample was blood. The receptors originated from a woman aged 30 to 39 in good health.

This clonotype was counted between two and nine times. V gene TRBV3-1 combines with J gene TRBJ2-5; D call uncertain. V was clipped by 3 bases and J by 3 bases, with 14 bases between them. The CDR3 covers 15 residues. Germline CDR1 LGHDT, CDR2 YNNKEL (reference sequence). CDR3 residues: CASSQATRMEETQYF. In DNA, the CDR3 is TGTGCCAGCAGCCAGGCCACGAGGATGGAAGAGACCCAGTACTTC.

The chain is built from TRBV4-1 and TRBJ1-1; D might be TRBD1 (5 bases). Germline loops: CDR1 MGHRA, CDR2 YSYEKL. Trimming left V 0 bases short and J 3 bases short, with 11 bases between. This CDR3 has 15 amino acids. CDR3 bases: TGCGCCAGCAGCCAAGATAGTCCAGGGCACACTGAAGCTTTCTTT. Translating it yields CASSQDSPGHTEAFF.

This clonotype was seen only a few times. This chain connects TRBV7-9 to TRBJ2-7; 9 positions match TRBD1. Germline lookup yields CDR1 SEHNR and CDR2 FQNEAQ (reference sequence). Trimming removed 4 bases from V and 6 bases from J; junction bases left unmatched: 16. The CDR3 has 17 residues. The CDR3 loop reads CASSSLPRGQGGGEQYF. The CDR3 coding sequence is TGTGCCAGCAGCTCCCTCCCCCGGGGACAGGGAGGTGGCGAGCAGTACTTC.

Points on this clonotype: No conserved phenylalanine or tryptophan ends this CDR3, so it is likely a read error. The chain uses TRBV15 and TRBJ2-7; possible D gene TRBD2, 5 bases. Germline assignment: CDR1 LNHNV and CDR2 YYDKDF (reference sequence). V was shortened by 7 bases and J by 4 bases, with 17 bases between the two germline ends. The CDR3 runs 14 residues. The CDR3 is CATTSSGPLYEQYY. CDR3 nucleotide sequence: TGTGCCACCACATCGAGCGGTCCGTTATACGAGCAGTACTAC.

The chain is built from TRBV6-1 and TRBJ1-6; D perhaps matches TRBD1 (6 bases). V shed 7 bases and J shed 7 bases, with 20 bases lying between them. Germline CDR1 MNHNS, CDR2 SASEGT. This CDR3 is 16 amino acids long. The CDR3 DNA is TGTGCCAGCACCCCCGGACAGCGTTCTGTAAATTCACCCCTCCACTTT. This encodes CASTPGQRSVNSPLHF.

This clonotype was recorded only once. The rearrangement uses TRBV9 and TRBJ2-1; TRBD2 aligns across 7 bases. The length of the CDR3 is 14 residues. Germline V gene sequence: CDR1 SGDLS, CDR2 YYNGEE. After removal of 0 bases from V and 8 bases from J, the junction contained 5 bases not matched to a gene. CDR3 sequence: CASSVEVSGYEQFF. The CDR3 DNA reads TGTGCCAGCAGCGTAGAGGTTAGCGGGTATGAGCAGTTCTTC.

DNA for the CDR3: TGTGCCAGCAGCCCCGAACAGGGCCTATCTCCCTACGAGCAGTACTTC. Its translation: CASSPEQGLSPYEQYF. J is TRBJ2-7 and V is TRBV9; maybe TRBD1 (6 bases). Germline assignment: CDR1 SGDLS and CDR2 YYNGEE. CDR3 length: 16 residues. Deletions cut 4 bases from V and 2 bases from J, with 19 bases between.

V usage is TRBV27 and J usage is TRBJ2-6; 10 positions match TRBD2. Germline V gene lookup returns CDR1 MNHEY and CDR2 SMNVEV (reference sequence). The CDR3 spans 17 residues. The J segment lost 2 bases and the V segment lost 10 bases, leaving 11 bases of the junction unmatched. The CDR3 spells CATGAGGPPPGANVLTF. The DNA of the CDR3 is TGTGCCACCGGAGCGGGGGGGCCCCCTCCTGGGGCCAACGTCCTGACTTTC. The full variable domain, in which reference TRBV27 and TRBJ2-6 provide the parts outside the CDR3, is EAQVTQNPRYLITVTGKKLTVTCSQNMNHEYMSWYRQDPGLGLRQIYYSMNVEVTDKGDVPEGYKVSRKEKRNFPLILESPSPNQTSLYFCATGAGGPPPGANVLTFGAGSRLTVL.

This clonotype was found many times. The rearrangement joins TRBV7-2 to TRBJ2-7; TRBD2 is a possible D gene (6 bases). The V gene's germline CDR1 is SGHTA and CDR2 FQGNSA. V was clipped by 5 bases and J by 2 bases, with 19 bases between them. The CDR3 consists of 16 residues. CDR3 nucleotide sequence: TGTGCCAGCAGCCTAAATCGACTAGTAACCGCCTACGAGCAGTACTTC. It yields the protein CASSLNRLVTAYEQYF.

The chain uses TRBV12-3 or TRBV12-4 and TRBJ1-5; D perhaps matches TRBD1 (5 bases). CDR3 length: 12 amino acids. Deletions cut 6 bases from V and 6 bases from J, with 9 bases between. The CDR3 DNA reads as TGTGCCAGCAGGGGGCCGGGTCAGCCCCAGCATTTT. This gives the protein CASRGPGQPQHF.

The chain links TRBV7-9 to TRBJ2-3, with 7 bases lining up with TRBD2. The CDR3 contains 16 residues. J was trimmed by 2 bases and V by 2 bases; bases with no gene match: 7. Germline V gene data show CDR1 as SEHNR and CDR2 as FQNEAQ (reference sequence). CDR3 sequence: CASSLNPGTNTDTQYF. The CDR3, as DNA: TGTGCCAGCAGCTTAAATCCCGGGACTAACACAGATACGCAGTATTTT.

The gene calls are TRBV12-3 or TRBV12-4 and TRBJ1-1; D unresolved. The V and J ends lost 6 bases and 3 bases respectively, with 11 bases between them. There are 13 residues in the CDR3. DNA of the CDR3: TGTGCCAGCAGGCAAGGTCGGGACACTGAAGCTTTCTTT. Its translation is CASRQGRDTEAFF.

This clonotype was seen many times. The J gene is TRBJ2-5, the V gene TRBV5-8; the D gene is possibly TRBD2 (5 bases). Germline CDR1 is SGHTS and CDR2 is YDEGEE. This CDR3 comprises 14 residues. With 0 bases removed from V and 1 base from J, the gap between germline ends came to 7 bases. CDR3 in amino acids: CASSLEDFQETQYF. The CDR3 DNA is TGTGCCAGCAGCTTGGAGGACTTCCAAGAGACCCAGTACTTC.

This chain connects TRBV3-1 to TRBJ2-5; no firm D call. CDR1 LGHDT and CDR2 YNNKEL come from the germline V gene (reference sequence). The CDR3 consists of 12 residues. Trimming cost V 3 bases and J 2 bases, with 4 bases left between them. This CDR3 is CASSHSQETQYF. The CDR3 nucleotides read TGTGCCAGCAGCCACTCGCAAGAGACCCAGTACTTC.

The chain uses TRBV5-1 and TRBJ2-7, with TRBD1 matching over 8 bases. The DNA end lines up better with TRBJ2-4; the J call may be wrong. This CDR3 contains 14 residues. Germline CDR1 SGHRS, CDR2 YFSETQ. The DNA of the CDR3 is TGCGCCAGCAGTATAGGGACAGGAGGAAACATTCAGTACTTC. It codes for CASSIGTGGNIQYF.

This rearrangement joins TRBV6-6 to TRBJ1-5; D possibly corresponds to TRBD1 (6 bases). The CDR3 consists of 12 residues. V was pared by 6 bases and J by 9 bases, with 12 bases between. CDR1 is MNHNY and CDR2 is SVGAGI in the germline V gene (reference sequence). The CDR3 region is CASRNKGGPQHF. The CDR3 DNA reads as TGTGCCAGCAGAAACAAGGGGGGGCCCCAGCATTTT.

This clonotype was seen a handful of times. The chain uses TRBV7-9 and TRBJ2-5, with 7 bases lining up with TRBD1. The CDR3 runs to 12 residues. Per germline, CDR1 SEHNR and CDR2 FQNEAQ (reference sequence). V was clipped by 7 bases and J by 13 bases; unmatched bases: 12. This chain's CDR3 is CASTAIGTVLYF. In nucleotides, the CDR3 is TGTGCCAGCACCGCAATCGGGACAGTCTTGTACTTC.

This clonotype has more than one count but fewer than ten. V and J are TRBV7-3 and TRBJ1-1; D uncertain. Germline CDR1 and CDR2: SGHTA and FQGTGA. V lost 4 bases, J lost 4 bases, and 16 bases lay in between. The CDR3 contains 15 residues. This CDR3 is CASSSFGALATEAFF. CDR3 DNA sequence: TGTGCCAGCAGCTCCTTCGGCGCTCTTGCCACTGAAGCTTTCTTT.

The chain couples TRBV6-2 or TRBV6-3 to TRBJ2-1, with TRBD2 matching over 9 bases. Germline CDR1 reads MNHEY; CDR2 reads SVGEGT. The CDR3 runs 15 residues. With 6 bases clipped from V and 7 bases from J, the junction kept 10 bases outside the gene matches. The CDR3 DNA is TGTGCCAGCAGAAAACGACTAGCGGTTAGTAATGAGCAGTTCTTC. Translation: CASRKRLAVSNEQFF.

The table lists this clonotype with many counts. This chain connects TRBV9 to TRBJ2-7, with a possible D match to TRBD1 (6 bases). Trimming removed 3 bases at V and 7 bases at J, with 11 bases between. CDR3 size: 12 residues. Germline CDR1 SGDLS, CDR2 YYNGEE. The CDR3 DNA reads as TGTGCCAGCAGCGAGGGGGACGGGGAGCAGTACTTC. This encodes CASSEGDGEQYF.

The V call is TRBV11-2, the J call TRBJ2-6; D gene uncertain. The CDR3 totals 15 residues. In germline, CDR1 is SGHAT, CDR2 FQNNGV. V gave up 3 bases and J gave up 1 base, with 7 bases separating them. The CDR3 DNA sequence: TGTGCCAGCAGCTTGGTTTGGTCTGGGGCCAACGTCCTGACTTTC. Translation: CASSLVWSGANVLTF.